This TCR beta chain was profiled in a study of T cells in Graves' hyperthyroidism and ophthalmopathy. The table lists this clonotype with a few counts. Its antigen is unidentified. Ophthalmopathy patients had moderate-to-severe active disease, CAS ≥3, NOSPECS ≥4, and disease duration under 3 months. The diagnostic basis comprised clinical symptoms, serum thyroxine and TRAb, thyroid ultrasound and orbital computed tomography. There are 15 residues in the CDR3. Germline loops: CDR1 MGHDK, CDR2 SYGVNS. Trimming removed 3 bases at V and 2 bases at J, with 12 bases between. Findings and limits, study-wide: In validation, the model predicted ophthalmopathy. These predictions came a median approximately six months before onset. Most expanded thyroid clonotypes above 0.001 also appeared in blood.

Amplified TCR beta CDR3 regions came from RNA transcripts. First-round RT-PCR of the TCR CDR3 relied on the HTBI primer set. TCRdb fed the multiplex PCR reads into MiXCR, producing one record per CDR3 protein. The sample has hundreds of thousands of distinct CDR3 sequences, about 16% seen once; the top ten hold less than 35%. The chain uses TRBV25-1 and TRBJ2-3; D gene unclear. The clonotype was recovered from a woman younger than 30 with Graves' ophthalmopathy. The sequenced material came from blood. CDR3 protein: CASSDPLEPTDTQYF. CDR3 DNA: TGTGCCAGCAGTGACCCATTGGAGCCCACAGATACGCAGTATTTT.